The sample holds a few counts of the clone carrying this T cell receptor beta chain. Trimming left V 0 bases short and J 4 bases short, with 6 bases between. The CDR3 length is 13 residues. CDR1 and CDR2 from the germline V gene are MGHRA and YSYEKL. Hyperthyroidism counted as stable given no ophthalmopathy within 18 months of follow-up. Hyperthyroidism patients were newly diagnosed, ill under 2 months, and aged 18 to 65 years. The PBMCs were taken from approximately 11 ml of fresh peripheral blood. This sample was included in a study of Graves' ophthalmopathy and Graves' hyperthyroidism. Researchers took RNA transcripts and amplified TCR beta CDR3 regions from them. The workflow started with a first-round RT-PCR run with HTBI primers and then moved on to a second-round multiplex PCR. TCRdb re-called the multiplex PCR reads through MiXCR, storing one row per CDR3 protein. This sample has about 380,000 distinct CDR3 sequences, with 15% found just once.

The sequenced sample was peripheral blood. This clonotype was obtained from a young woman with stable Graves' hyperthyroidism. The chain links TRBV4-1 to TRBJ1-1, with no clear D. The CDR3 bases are TGCGCCAGCAGCCAAGACAAACTCACTGAAGCTTTCTTT. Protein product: CASSQDKLTEAFF.